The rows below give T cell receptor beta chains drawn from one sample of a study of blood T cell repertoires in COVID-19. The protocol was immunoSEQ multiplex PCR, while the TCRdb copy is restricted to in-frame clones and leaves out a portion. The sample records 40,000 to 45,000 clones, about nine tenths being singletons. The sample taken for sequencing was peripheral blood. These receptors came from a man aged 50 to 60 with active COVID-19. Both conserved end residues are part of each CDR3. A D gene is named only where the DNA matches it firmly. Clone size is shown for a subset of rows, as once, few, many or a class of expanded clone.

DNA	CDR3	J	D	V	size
TGTGCCAGCAGCTTATTTAGCGGCTCTAGCACAGATACGCAGTATTTT	CASSLFSGSSTDTQYF	TRBJ2-3	NA	TRBV9	NA
TGTGCCAGCTCACCAGACGGAGCCTACGAGCAGTACTTC	CASSPDGAYEQYF	TRBJ2-7	NA	TRBV18	NA
TGCGCCAGCAGCCCGGGACAGGGGAACACCGGGGAGCTGTTTTTT	CASSPGQGNTGELFF	TRBJ2-2	TRBD1	TRBV5-1	NA
TGTGCCAGCAGCCAAGACACGGTCGGGAGGATCTACAATGAGCAGTTCTTC	CASSQDTVGRIYNEQFF	TRBJ2-1	TRBD2	TRBV4-2	NA
TGTGCCAGCAGCCCTTCTAGCGGAATCCAAGAGACCCAGTACTTC	CASSPSSGIQETQYF	TRBJ2-5	TRBD2	TRBV9	NA
TGTGCCAGCAGGCTACAGGGGTTGGGCACTGAAGCTTTCTTT	CASRLQGLGTEAFF	TRBJ1-1	TRBD1	TRBV6-6	NA
TGTGCCAGCAGTGAAACAGGGGTGGTCAATCAGCCCCAGCATTTT	CASSETGVVNQPQHF	TRBJ1-5	TRBD1	TRBV6-1	NA
TGTGCCAGCAGTTACCTTCGGGGATTAAGGCAGCCCCAGCATTTT	CASSYLRGLRQPQHF	TRBJ1-5	NA	TRBV6-5	NA
TGTGCCAGCAGCCGATCGACCCGGAGCTCCTACGAGCAGTACTTC	CASSRSTRSSYEQYF	TRBJ2-7	NA	TRBV5-4	NA
TGTGCCAGCAGCTTAGCGGGGAGGGTTTCCTACGAGCAGTACTTC	CASSLAGRVSYEQYF	TRBJ2-7	TRBD2	TRBV7-9	NA
TGCGCCAGCAGCCAAGTGGGGGGAGGAAAGGAGACCCAGTACTTC	CASSQVGGGKETQYF	TRBJ2-5	NA	TRBV4-1	NA
TGTGCCAGCACTATCCCCAGGGTGGATCAGCCCCAGCATTTT	CASTIPRVDQPQHF	TRBJ1-5	NA	TRBV28	NA
TGTGCCAGCAGTTCGTCGAACACCGGGGAGCTGTTTTTT	CASSSSNTGELFF	TRBJ2-2	NA	TRBV27	NA
TGCAGCGACCTCACGCGGAGCACAGATACGCAGTATTTT	CSDLTRSTDTQYF	TRBJ2-3	NA	TRBV29-1	NA
TGTGCCAGCAAAAAAAAGGGGGGCTACACCTTC	CASKKKGGYTF	TRBJ1-2	NA	TRBV6-5	NA
TGTGCCAGCAGTCTGACTAGCTCCTACAATGAGCAGTTCTTC	CASSLTSSYNEQFF	TRBJ2-1	NA	TRBV6-5	NA
TGCGCCAGCAGCTTGGGGACAGAGAACACTGAAGCTTTCTTT	CASSLGTENTEAFF	TRBJ1-1	NA	TRBV5-1	NA
TGTGCCAGCAGCTTAATCGCGGGAGGGCCGACAGATACGCAGTATTTT	CASSLIAGGPTDTQYF	TRBJ2-3	TRBD2	TRBV7-9	NA
TGTGCCAGCAGATCCGGGACAGGGCCTGGAAACACCATATATTTT	CASRSGTGPGNTIYF	TRBJ1-3	TRBD1	TRBV5-6	NA
TGTGCCAGCAGCGACAGGGTTGGCACTGAAGCTTTCTTT	CASSDRVGTEAFF	TRBJ1-1	TRBD1	TRBV7-8	once
TGTGCCAGCAGCTTAAGCAGGCCAAGCCACTACGAGCAGTACTTC	CASSLSRPSHYEQYF	TRBJ2-7	NA	TRBV13	NA
TGTGCCATCAGTGAGTCCGGGGGAGCGGGAAAGAACGAGCAGTACTTC	CAISESGGAGKNEQYF	TRBJ2-7	TRBD2	TRBV10-3	NA
TGTGCCAGCAGCTTTGGGACTAGCGGCCCGAACACCGGGGAGCTGTTTTTT	CASSFGTSGPNTGELFF	TRBJ2-2	TRBD2	TRBV7-8	NA
TGTGCCAGCAGCTTAATGCGGGGCCCCTACGAGCAGTACTTC	CASSLMRGPYEQYF	TRBJ2-7	NA	TRBV11-2	NA
TGTGCCAGCAGCGTAGGAGGGTCGGGAGATACGCAGTATTTT	CASSVGGSGDTQYF	TRBJ2-3	NA	TRBV9	NA
TGTGCCACCAGTGATCAACTAGCGGGAGTTCACACCGGGGAGCTGTTTTTT	CATSDQLAGVHTGELFF	TRBJ2-2	TRBD2	TRBV24-1	NA
TGTGCCAGCAGCCCACCCCCTTGGCGGGGGGCCACAGATACGCAGTATTTT	CASSPPPWRGATDTQYF	TRBJ2-3	TRBD2	TRBV5-4	NA
TGTGCCAGCAGCGCCCCTTCTAGCGGGAGGTCCTACAATGAGCAGTTCTTC	CASSAPSSGRSYNEQFF	TRBJ2-1	TRBD2	TRBV9	once
TGTGCCAGCAGCCAAAACGGACAGGCTTTTGAAGCCGGGGAGCTGTTTTTT	CASSQNGQAFEAGELFF	TRBJ2-2	TRBD1	TRBV3-1/TRBV3-2	NA
TGTGCCAGCAGTGAGGTCAGGGGGACGGGTTTAGAGCAGTACTTC	CASSEVRGTGLEQYF	TRBJ2-7	TRBD1	TRBV6-1	NA
TGTGCCAGCAGTACGACTAGCTTCTACGAGCAGTACTTC	CASSTTSFYEQYF	TRBJ2-7	TRBD2	TRBV12-3/TRBV12-4	NA
TGTGCTAGTGCCCTGGGGCGGGAGGGCCGGAGCGAGCAGTACTTC	CASALGREGRSEQYF	TRBJ2-7	TRBD2	TRBV12-5	NA
TGTGCCAGCAGTTCAAGCGGGACAGGGTGGGACGAGCAGTACTTC	CASSSSGTGWDEQYF	TRBJ2-7	TRBD1	TRBV27	NA
TGTGCCAGCAAAAAGCGGGAGGTGAATGAGCAGTTCTTC	CASKKREVNEQFF	TRBJ2-1	TRBD2	TRBV27	NA
TGTGCCAGCAGTATCCAGGGGGGCGGCAATCAGCCCCAGCATTTT	CASSIQGGGNQPQHF	TRBJ1-5	TRBD1	TRBV6-5	NA
TGTGCCAGCAGCGCGCTCGGACAGGGACGGACCGGGGAGCTGTTTTTT	CASSALGQGRTGELFF	TRBJ2-2	TRBD1	TRBV5-6	NA
TGTGCCAGCAGCTTGGACAGGCGGTATGGAAACACCATATATTTT	CASSLDRRYGNTIYF	TRBJ1-3	NA	TRBV5-4	NA
TGTGCCACCAGTGAGGACAGGGTTAGCTCCTACAATGAGCAGTTCTTC	CATSEDRVSSYNEQFF	TRBJ2-1	TRBD1	TRBV24-1	NA
TGTGCCAGTGGATACAGGGACAGAGGTAACGAGCAGTACTTC	CASGYRDRGNEQYF	TRBJ2-7	TRBD1	TRBV19	NA
TGTGCCAGCAGACCCGGGACTAGTGGTACCTACGAGCAGTACTTC	CASRPGTSGTYEQYF	TRBJ2-7	TRBD2	TRBV6-5	NA
TGCGCCAGCAGCCAAGCTCGGGAAGCTAATCAGCCCCAGCATTTT	CASSQAREANQPQHF	TRBJ1-5	NA	TRBV4-1	NA
TGTGCCTGGAGTCAAAACCAGGGGGCCGCACAGCCCCAGCATTTT	CAWSQNQGAAQPQHF	TRBJ1-5	TRBD1	TRBV30	NA
TGCGCCAGCAGCCAAAAAACTAGCGGGGTTCAGACCCAGTACTTC	CASSQKTSGVQTQYF	TRBJ2-5	TRBD2	TRBV4-3	NA
TGTGCCAGCAGCGCTCTAGGGGGCGGCGAGCAGTACTTC	CASSALGGGEQYF	TRBJ2-7	TRBD1	TRBV7-9	few
TGTGCCAGCAGTGATGCCAGGGGGCCCTATGGCTACACCTTC	CASSDARGPYGYTF	TRBJ1-2	TRBD1	TRBV6-1	NA
TGTGCCAGCAGAGGGGTGTACGAGCAGTACTTC	CASRGVYEQYF	TRBJ2-7	NA	TRBV12-3/TRBV12-4	NA